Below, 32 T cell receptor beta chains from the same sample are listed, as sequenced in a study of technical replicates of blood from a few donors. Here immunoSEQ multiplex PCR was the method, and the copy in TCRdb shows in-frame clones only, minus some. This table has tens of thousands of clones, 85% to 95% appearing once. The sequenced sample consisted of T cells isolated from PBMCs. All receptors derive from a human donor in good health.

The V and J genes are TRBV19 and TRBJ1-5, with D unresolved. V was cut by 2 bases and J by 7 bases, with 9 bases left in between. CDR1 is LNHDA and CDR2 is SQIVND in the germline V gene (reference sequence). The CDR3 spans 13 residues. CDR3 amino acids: CASSIRNGQPQHF. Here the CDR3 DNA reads TGTGCCAGTAGTATAAGGAACGGGCAGCCCCAGCATTTT.

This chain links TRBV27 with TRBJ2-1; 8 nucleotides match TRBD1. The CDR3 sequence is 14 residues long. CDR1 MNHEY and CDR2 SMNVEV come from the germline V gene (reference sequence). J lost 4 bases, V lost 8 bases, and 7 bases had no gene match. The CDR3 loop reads CASGADRAYNEQFF. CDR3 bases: TGTGCCAGCGGAGCGGACAGGGCATACAATGAGCAGTTCTTC.

Here the CDR3 DNA reads TGTGCCAGCTCACCAACCACCAGGGGGCTTCAGTTCTTC. This sequence encodes CASSPTTRGLQFF. The chain employs TRBV18 and TRBJ2-1, with 8 bases aligning to TRBD1. Germline-derived CDR1 and CDR2 are KGHSH and LQKENI. This CDR3 region has 13 residues. V lost 2 bases and J lost 13; bases outside the gene matches: 7.

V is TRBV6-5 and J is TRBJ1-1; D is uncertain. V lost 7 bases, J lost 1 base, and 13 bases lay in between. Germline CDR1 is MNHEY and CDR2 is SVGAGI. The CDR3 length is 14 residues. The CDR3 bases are TGTGCCAGCACGAGCCAGAGGAGGAACACTGAAGCTTTCTTT. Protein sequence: CASTSQRRNTEAFF.

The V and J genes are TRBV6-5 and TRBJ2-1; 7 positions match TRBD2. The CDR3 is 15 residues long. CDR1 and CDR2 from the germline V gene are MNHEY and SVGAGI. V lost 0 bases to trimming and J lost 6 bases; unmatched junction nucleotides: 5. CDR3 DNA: TGTGCCAGCAGTTACTCGGCGGGAGTGGGCAATGAGCAGTTCTTC. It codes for CASSYSAGVGNEQFF.

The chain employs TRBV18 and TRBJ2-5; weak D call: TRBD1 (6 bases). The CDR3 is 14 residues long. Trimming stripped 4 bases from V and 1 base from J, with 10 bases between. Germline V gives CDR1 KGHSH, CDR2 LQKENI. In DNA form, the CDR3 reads TGTGCCAGCTCACTCGGACAGTCCCAAGAGACCCAGTACTTC. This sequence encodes CASSLGQSQETQYF.

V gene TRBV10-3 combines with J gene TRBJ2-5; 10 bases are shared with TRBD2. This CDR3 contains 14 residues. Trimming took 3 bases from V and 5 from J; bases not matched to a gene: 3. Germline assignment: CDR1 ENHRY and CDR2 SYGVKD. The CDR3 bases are TGTGCCATCAGTGAAAGCGGGAGGGCTGAGACCCAGTACTTC. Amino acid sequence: CAISESGRAETQYF.

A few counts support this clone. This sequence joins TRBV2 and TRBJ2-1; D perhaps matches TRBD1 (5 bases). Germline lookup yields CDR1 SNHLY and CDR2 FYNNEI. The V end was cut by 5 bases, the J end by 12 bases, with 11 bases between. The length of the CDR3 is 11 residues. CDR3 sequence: CASSSGYGQFF. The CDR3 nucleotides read TGTGCCAGCAGTTCAGGGTATGGGCAGTTCTTC. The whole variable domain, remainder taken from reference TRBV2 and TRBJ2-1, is EPEVTQTPSHQVTQMGQEVILRCVPISNHLYFYWYRQILGQKVEFLVSFYNNEISEKSEIFDDQFSVERPDGSNFTLKIRSTKLEDSAMYFCASSSGYGQFFGPGTRLTVL.

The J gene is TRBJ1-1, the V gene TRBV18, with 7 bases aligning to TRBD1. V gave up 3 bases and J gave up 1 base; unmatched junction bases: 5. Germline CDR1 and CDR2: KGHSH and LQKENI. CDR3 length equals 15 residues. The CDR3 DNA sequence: TGTGCCAGCTCACCCTCACAGGGGACGAACACTGAAGCTTTCTTT. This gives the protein CASSPSQGTNTEAFF. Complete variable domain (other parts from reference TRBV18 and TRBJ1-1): NAGVMQNPRHLVRRRGQEARLRCSPMKGHSHVYWYRQLPEEGLKFMVYLQKENIIDESGMPKERFSAEFPKEGPSILRIQQVVRGDSAAYFCASSPSQGTNTEAFFGQGTRLTVV.

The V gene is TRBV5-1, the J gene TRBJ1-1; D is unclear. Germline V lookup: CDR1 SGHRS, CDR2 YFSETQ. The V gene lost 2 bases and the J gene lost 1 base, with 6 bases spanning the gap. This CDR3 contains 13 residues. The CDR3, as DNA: TGCGCCAGCAGCTTTAACGGGAACACTGAAGCTTTCTTT. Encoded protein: CASSFNGNTEAFF.

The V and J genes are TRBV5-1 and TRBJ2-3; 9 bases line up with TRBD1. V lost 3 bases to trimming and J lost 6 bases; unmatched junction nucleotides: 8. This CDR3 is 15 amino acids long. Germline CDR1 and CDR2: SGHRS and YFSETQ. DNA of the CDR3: TGCGCCAGCAGCTCCCGGGACAGGGTGAGGGATACGCAGTATTTT. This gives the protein CASSSRDRVRDTQYF.

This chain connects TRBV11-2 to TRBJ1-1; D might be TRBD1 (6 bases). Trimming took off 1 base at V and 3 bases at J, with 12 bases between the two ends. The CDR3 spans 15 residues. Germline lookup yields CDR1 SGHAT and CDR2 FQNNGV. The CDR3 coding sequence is TGTGCCAGCAGCTTAGGGCAGGGGACCTACACTGAAGCTTTCTTT. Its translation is CASSLGQGTYTEAFF.

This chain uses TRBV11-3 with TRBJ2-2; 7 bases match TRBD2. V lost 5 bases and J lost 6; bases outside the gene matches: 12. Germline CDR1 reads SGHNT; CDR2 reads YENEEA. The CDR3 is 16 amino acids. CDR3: CASSQSEGGSAGELFF. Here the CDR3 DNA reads TGTGCCAGCAGCCAGTCGGAAGGCGGGAGCGCCGGGGAGCTGTTTTTT.

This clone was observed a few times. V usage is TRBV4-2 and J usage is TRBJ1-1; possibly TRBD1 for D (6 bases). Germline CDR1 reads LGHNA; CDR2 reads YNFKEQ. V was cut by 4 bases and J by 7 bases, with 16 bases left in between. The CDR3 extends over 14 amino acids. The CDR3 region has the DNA TGTGCCAGCAGCCTAACAGGGAATGGCATTGAAGCTTTCTTT. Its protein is CASSLTGNGIEAFF.

In nucleotides, the CDR3 is TGTGCCAGTACCTGGACTAGCTCTCAGTCGGGTCATGAGCAGTTCTTC. Translation gives CASTWTSSQSGHEQFF. The chain combines TRBV19 with TRBJ2-1; 8 bases agree with TRBD2. The trim removed 7 bases at V and 8 bases at J, leaving 16 bases unmatched. The CDR3 runs to 16 residues. CDR1 is LNHDA and CDR2 is SQIVND in the germline V gene (reference sequence). The entire variable domain, with the rest obtained from reference TRBV19 and TRBJ2-1, is as follows: DGGITQSPKYLFRKEGQNVTLSCEQNLNHDAMYWYRQDPGQGLRLIYYSQIVNDFQKGDIAEGYSVSREKKESFPLTVTSAQKNPTAFYLCASTWTSSQSGHEQFFGPGTRLTVL.

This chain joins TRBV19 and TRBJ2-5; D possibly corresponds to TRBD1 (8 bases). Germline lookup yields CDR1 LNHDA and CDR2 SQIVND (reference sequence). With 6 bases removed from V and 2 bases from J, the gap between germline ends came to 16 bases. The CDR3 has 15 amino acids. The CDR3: CASSTDREGQETQYF. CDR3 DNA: TGTGCCAGTAGCACGGACAGGGAGGGACAAGAGACCCAGTACTTC.

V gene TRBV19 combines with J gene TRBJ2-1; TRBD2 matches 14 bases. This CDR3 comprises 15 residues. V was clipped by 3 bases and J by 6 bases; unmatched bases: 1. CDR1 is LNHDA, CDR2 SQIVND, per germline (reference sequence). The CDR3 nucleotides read TGTGCCAGTAGTATCGGGACTAGCGGGAGCAATGAGCAGTTCTTC. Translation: CASSIGTSGSNEQFF.

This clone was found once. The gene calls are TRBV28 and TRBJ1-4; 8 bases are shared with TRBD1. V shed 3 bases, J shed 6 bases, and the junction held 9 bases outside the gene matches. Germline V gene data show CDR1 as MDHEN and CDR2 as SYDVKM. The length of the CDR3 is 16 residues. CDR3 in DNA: TGTGCCAGCAGTTTTCCCGGACAGGGTGCCTATGAAAAACTGTTTTTT. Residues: CASSFPGQGAYEKLFF.

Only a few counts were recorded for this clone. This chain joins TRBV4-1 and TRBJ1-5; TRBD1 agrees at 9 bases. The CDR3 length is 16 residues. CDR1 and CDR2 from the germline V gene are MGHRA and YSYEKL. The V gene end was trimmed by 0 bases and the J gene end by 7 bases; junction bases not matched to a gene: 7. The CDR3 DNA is TGCGCCAGCAGCCAAGAACAGGGGGCGGTTGGCCAGCCCCAGCATTTT. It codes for CASSQEQGAVGQPQHF.

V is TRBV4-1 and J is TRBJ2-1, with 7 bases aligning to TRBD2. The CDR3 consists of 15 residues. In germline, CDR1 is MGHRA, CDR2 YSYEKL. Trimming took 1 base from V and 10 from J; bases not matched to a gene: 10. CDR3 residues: CASSQGVRGSLEQFF. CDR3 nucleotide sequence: TGCGCCAGCAGCCAAGGAGTTCGCGGGAGTTTAGAGCAGTTCTTC.

CDR3: CSADRGQRGYTF. CDR3 coding DNA: TGCAGCGCCGACAGGGGGCAGCGTGGCTACACCTTC. The genes are TRBV29-1 and TRBJ1-2, with 10 bases identical to TRBD1. The CDR3 totals 12 residues. The germline V gene encodes CDR1 SQVTM and CDR2 ANQGSEA. V gave up 7 bases and J gave up 7 bases; unmatched junction bases: 6.

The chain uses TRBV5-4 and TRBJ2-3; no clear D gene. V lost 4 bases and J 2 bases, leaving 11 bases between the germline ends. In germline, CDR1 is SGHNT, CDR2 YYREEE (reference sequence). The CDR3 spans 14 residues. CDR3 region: CASSLPGVTDTQYF. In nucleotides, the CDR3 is TGTGCCAGCAGCCTCCCTGGAGTCACAGATACGCAGTATTTT.

The CDR3, as DNA: TGTGCCAGCAGCTTAGTGGGGGCCGGCCTCATGTACGAGCAGTACTTC. This gives the protein CASSLVGAGLMYEQYF. The rearrangement joins TRBV11-3 to TRBJ2-7; tentative D call: TRBD1 (6 bases). Looked up from germline, CDR1 is SGHNT and CDR2 is YENEEA. The CDR3 covers 16 residues. Trimming pared 1 base from V and 4 bases from J, leaving 17 bases between.

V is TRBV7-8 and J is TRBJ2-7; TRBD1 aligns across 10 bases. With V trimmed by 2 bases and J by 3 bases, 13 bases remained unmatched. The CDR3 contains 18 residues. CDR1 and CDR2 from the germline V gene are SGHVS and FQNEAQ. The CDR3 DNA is TGTGCCAGCAGCTTATTCGTTAAGGGGGACAGGGGAGTCTACGAGCAGTACTTC. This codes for CASSLFVKGDRGVYEQYF. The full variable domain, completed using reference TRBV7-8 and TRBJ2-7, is GAGVSQSPRYKVAKRGQDVALRCDPISGHVSLFWYQQALGQGPEFLTYFQNEAQLDKSGLPSDRFFAERPEGSVSTLKIQRTQQEDSAVYLCASSLFVKGDRGVYEQYFGPGTRLTVT.

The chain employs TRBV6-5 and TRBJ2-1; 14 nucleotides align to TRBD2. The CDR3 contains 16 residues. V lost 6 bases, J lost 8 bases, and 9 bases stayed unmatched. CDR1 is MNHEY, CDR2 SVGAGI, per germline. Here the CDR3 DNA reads TGTGCCAGCAGCTACACGATGGGACTAGCGGGAGATGAGCAGTTCTTC. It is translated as CASSYTMGLAGDEQFF.

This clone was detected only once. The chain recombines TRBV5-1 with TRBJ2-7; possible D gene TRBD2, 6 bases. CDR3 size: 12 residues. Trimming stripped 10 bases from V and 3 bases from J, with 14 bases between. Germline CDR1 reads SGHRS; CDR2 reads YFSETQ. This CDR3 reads CASSGTDYEQYF. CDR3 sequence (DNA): TGCGCCTCTTCCGGGACTGACTACGAGCAGTACTTC.

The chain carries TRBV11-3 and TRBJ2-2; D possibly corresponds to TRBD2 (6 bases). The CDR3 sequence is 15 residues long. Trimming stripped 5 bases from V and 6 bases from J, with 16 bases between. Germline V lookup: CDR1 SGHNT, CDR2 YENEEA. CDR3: CASSRGLGIAGELFF. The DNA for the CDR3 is TGTGCCAGCAGCCGGGGGTTGGGAATAGCCGGGGAGCTGTTTTTT.

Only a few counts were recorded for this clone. The CDR3 coding sequence is TGTGCCAGCAGCCCCGGGACAGTAAAGAACACCGGGGAGCTGTTTTTT. Translation gives CASSPGTVKNTGELFF. The chain uses TRBV11-2 and TRBJ2-2, with 7 bases identical to TRBD1. This CDR3 comprises 16 residues. J gave up 1 base and V 5 bases, and 7 bases lay outside the gene matches. The germline gives CDR1 SGHAT, CDR2 FQNNGV. The full variable domain, in which reference TRBV11-2 and TRBJ2-2 provide the parts outside the CDR3, is EAGVAQSPRYKIIEKRQSVAFWCNPISGHATLYWYQQILGQGPKLLIQFQNNGVVDDSQLPKDRFSAERLKGVDSTLKIQPAKLEDSAVYLCASSPGTVKNTGELFFGEGSRLTVL.

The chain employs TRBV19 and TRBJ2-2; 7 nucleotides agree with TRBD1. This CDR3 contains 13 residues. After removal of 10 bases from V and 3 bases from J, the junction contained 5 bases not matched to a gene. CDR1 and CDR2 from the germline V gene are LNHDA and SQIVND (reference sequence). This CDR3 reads CATGGWDTGELFF. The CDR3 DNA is TGTGCCACAGGGGGTTGGGACACCGGGGAGCTGTTTTTT. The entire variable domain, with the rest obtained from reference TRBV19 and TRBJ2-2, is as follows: DGGITQSPKYLFRKEGQNVTLSCEQNLNHDAMYWYRQDPGQGLRLIYYSQIVNDFQKGDIAEGYSVSREKKESFPLTVTSAQKNPTAFYLCATGGWDTGELFFGEGSRLTVL.

CDR3 in amino acids: CASSSGRSYEQYF. CDR3 nucleotides: TGCGCCAGCAGTTCGGGTCGCTCCTACGAGCAGTACTTC. This chain connects TRBV5-1 to TRBJ2-7; D gene unclear. Trimming cost V 5 bases and J 0 bases, with 9 bases left between them. This CDR3 comprises 13 residues. In germline, CDR1 is SGHRS, CDR2 YFSETQ. Drawing the rest from reference TRBV5-1 and TRBJ2-7, the complete variable domain is KAGVTQTPRYLIKTRGQQVTLSCSPISGHRSVSWYQQTPGQGLQFLFEYFSETQRNKGNFPGRFSGRQFSNSRSEMNVSTLELGDSALYLCASSSGRSYEQYFGPGTRLTVT.

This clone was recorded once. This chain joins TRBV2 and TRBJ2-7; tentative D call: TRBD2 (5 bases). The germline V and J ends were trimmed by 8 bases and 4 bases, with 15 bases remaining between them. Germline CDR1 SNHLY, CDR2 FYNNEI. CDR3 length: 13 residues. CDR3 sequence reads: CASDPAERYEQYF. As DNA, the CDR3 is TGTGCCAGCGACCCAGCGGAAAGGTACGAGCAGTACTTC. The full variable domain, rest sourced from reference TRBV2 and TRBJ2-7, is EPEVTQTPSHQVTQMGQEVILRCVPISNHLYFYWYRQILGQKVEFLVSFYNNEISEKSEIFDDQFSVERPDGSNFTLKIRSTKLEDSAMYFCASDPAERYEQYFGPGTRLTVT.

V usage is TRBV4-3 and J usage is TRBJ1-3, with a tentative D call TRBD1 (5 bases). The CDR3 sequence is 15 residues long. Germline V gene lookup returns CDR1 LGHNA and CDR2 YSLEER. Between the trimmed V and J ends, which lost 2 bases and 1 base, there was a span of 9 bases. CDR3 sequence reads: CASSQNTGSGNTIYF. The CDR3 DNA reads TGCGCCAGCAGCCAAAATACAGGTTCTGGAAACACCATATATTTT.